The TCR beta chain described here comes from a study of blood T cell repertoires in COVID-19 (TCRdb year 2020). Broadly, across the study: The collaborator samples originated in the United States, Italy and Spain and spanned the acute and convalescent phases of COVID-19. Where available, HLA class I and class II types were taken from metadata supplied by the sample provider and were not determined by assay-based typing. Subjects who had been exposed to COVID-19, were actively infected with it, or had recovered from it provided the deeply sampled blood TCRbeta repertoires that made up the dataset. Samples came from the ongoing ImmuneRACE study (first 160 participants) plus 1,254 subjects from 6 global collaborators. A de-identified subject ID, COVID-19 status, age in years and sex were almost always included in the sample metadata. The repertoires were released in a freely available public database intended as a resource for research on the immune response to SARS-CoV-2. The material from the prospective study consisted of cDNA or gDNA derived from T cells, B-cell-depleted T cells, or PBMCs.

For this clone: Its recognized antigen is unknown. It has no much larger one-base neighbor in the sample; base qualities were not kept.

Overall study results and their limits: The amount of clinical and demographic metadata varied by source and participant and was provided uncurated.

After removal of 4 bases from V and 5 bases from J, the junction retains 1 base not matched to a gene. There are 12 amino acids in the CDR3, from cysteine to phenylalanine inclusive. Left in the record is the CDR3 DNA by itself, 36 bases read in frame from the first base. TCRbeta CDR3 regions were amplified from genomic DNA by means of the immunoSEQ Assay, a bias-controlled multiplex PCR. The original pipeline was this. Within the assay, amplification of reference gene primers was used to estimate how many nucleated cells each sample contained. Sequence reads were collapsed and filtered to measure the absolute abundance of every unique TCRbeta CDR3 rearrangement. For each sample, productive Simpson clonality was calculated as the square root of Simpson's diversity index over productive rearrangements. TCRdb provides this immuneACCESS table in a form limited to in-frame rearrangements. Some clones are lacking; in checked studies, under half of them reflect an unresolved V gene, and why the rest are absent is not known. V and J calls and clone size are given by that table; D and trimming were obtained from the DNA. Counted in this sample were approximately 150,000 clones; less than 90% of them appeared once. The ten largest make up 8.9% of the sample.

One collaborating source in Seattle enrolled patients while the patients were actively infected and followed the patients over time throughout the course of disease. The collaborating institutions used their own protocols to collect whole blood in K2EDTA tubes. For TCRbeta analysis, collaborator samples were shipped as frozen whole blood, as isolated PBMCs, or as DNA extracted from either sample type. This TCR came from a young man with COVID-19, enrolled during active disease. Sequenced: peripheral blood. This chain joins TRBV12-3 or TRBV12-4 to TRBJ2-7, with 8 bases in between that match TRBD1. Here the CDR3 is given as CASSYRGDEQYF. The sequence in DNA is TGTGCCAGCAGTTACAGGGGGGACGAGCAGTACTTC.